The rows below give T cell receptor beta chains drawn from one sample of a study of cytomegalovirus exposure and HLA in healthy donors. This table comes from immunoSEQ multiplex PCR, and its TCRdb copy is limited to in-frame clones, with some not included. The sample yields 150,000 to 190,000 clones, roughly four fifths seen once. The sequencing input was PBMCs. These receptors all stem from a man aged 18-30 years in good health and CMV-seronegative. Each CDR3 is given with its conserved first and last residue. D genes are given only for firm matches. The listing skips clone size in some rows; elsewhere it reads once, few, many or a size class.

>TRBD2|-|16|TRBJ2-7|TRBV28
CASSVSSGRAFYEQYF
TGTGCCAGCAGTGTTTCTAGCGGGAGGGCCTTCTACGAGCAGTACTTC
>-|-|15|TRBJ1-2|TRBV18
CASSTGGGQDLGYTF
TGTGCCAGCTCCACCGGGGGGGGGCAGGATCTCGGCTACACCTTC
>-|-|14|TRBJ1-4|TRBV28
CASSSSQGPEKLFF
TGTGCCAGCAGTAGCTCCCAGGGTCCTGAAAAACTGTTTTTT
>TRBD2|-|16|TRBJ2-7|TRBV13
CASSLDPAGGPYEQYF
TGTGCCAGCAGCTTAGATCCGGCGGGGGGGCCCTACGAGCAGTACTTC
>TRBD2|few|15|TRBJ2-2|TRBV5-4
CASSLKGGSTGELFF
TGTGCCAGCAGCTTGAAGGGCGGGAGTACCGGGGAGCTGTTTTTT
>-|once|14|TRBJ1-4|TRBV2
CASAPQTGHEKLFF
TGTGCCAGCGCGCCCCAGACAGGTCACGAAAAACTGTTTTTT
>-|-|14|TRBJ1-5|TRBV19
CASSMEDRVQPQHF
TGTGCCAGTAGTATGGAGGATAGGGTACAGCCCCAGCATTTT
>-|-|15|TRBJ2-5|TRBV19
CASRALRGQQETQYF
TGTGCCAGTAGGGCCCTGCGAGGTCAGCAAGAGACCCAGTACTTC
>-|few|14|TRBJ1-1|TRBV2
CASSEGRTDTEAFF
TGTGCCAGCAGTGAGGGTCGGACTGACACTGAAGCTTTCTTT
>TRBD1|-|14|TRBJ2-1|TRBV27
CASSPQDRLDEQFF
TGTGCCAGCAGTCCCCAGGACAGGCTCGACGAGCAGTTCTTC
>TRBD1|few|18|TRBJ2-5|TRBV5-6
CASSLVGTGGVGQETQYF
TGTGCCAGCAGCTTGGTCGGGACAGGGGGCGTGGGGCAAGAGACCCAGTACTTC
>-|-|15|TRBJ2-5|TRBV7-2
CASSPPGGQIETQYF
TGTGCCAGCAGCCCCCCCGGAGGGCAAATAGAGACCCAGTACTTC
>TRBD1|-|15|TRBJ2-7|TRBV5-1
CASSSVQGVVTEQYF
TGCGCCAGCAGCAGCGTCCAGGGGGTTGTGACGGAGCAGTACTTC
>TRBD2|-|15|TRBJ2-7|TRBV6-6
CASSYSETSGYEQYF
TGTGCCAGCAGTTATTCCGAGACTAGCGGGTACGAGCAGTACTTC
>TRBD2|-|16|TRBJ2-7|TRBV4-3
CASSQDITAGGYEQYF
TGCGCCAGCAGCCAAGATATAACAGCGGGAGGGTACGAGCAGTACTTC
>-|-|13|TRBJ2-4|TRBV18
CASSIPGLDIQYF
TGTGCCAGCTCAATCCCAGGTTTGGACATTCAGTACTTC
>TRBD2|-|14|TRBJ2-2|TRBV9
CASSVVAGAGELFF
TGTGCCAGCAGCGTAGTGGCGGGAGCCGGGGAGCTGTTTTTT
>TRBD2|-|15|TRBJ2-7|TRBV7-8
CASSPGTSGRGEQYF
TGTGCCAGCAGCCCCGGGACTAGCGGGAGAGGGGAGCAGTACTTC
>-|-|13|TRBJ2-5|TRBV7-2
CASSGKRWETQYF
TGTGCCAGCAGCGGAAAGAGGTGGGAGACCCAGTACTTC
>TRBD2|-|8|TRBJ2-5|TRBV28
CASGGGYF
TGTGCCAGCGGGGGGGGGTACTTC
>-|-|14|TRBJ2-7|TRBV19
CASSIGGGDYEQYF
TGTGCCAGTAGTATAGGCGGCGGGGACTACGAGCAGTACTTC
>-|few|15|TRBJ1-2|TRBV28
CASDSGSAPNYGYTF
TGTGCCAGCGACTCCGGCTCGGCACCTAACTATGGCTACACCTTC
>TRBD2|-|18|TRBJ2-7|TRBV28
CASTPFFGAGGYSYEQYF
TGTGCCAGCACCCCTTTCTTTGGAGCGGGAGGGTACAGCTACGAGCAGTACTTC
>TRBD1|-|14|TRBJ2-5|TRBV9
CASSPTGVEETQYF
TGTGCCAGCAGCCCGACAGGGGTGGAGGAGACCCAGTACTTC
>TRBD1|few|14|TRBJ1-3|TRBV7-9
CASSHGTGGNTIYF
TGTGCCAGCAGCCACGGGACAGGTGGAAACACCATATATTTT
>TRBD2|-|14|TRBJ2-1|TRBV11-3
CANSPPGLLNEQFF
TGTGCCAACAGTCCACCGGGACTACTCAATGAGCAGTTCTTC
>-|-|12|TRBJ1-3|TRBV6-5
CASSRGGNTIYF
TGTGCCAGCAGCCGGGGAGGAAACACCATATATTTT
>TRBD1|-|15|TRBJ2-2|TRBV30
CAWKLMTGGLGELFF
TGTGCCTGGAAGTTAATGACAGGGGGCCTCGGGGAGCTGTTTTTT
>-|-|12|TRBJ2-3|TRBV29-1
CSVSPGTDTQYF
TGCAGCGTTTCACCAGGGACAGATACGCAGTATTTT
>TRBD2|-|15|TRBJ2-3|TRBV7-2
CASSLLAGATYTQYF
TGTGCCAGCAGCTTACTAGCGGGAGCCACATATACGCAGTATTTT
>TRBD1|-|19|TRBJ1-3|TRBV4-3
CASSHPKPSGTASGNTIYF
TGCGCCAGCAGCCACCCCAAACCCTCCGGGACAGCCTCTGGAAACACCATATATTTT
>TRBD1|-|13|TRBJ1-2|TRBV5-1
CASSKTGNYGYTF
TGCGCCAGCAGCAAGACAGGGAACTATGGCTACACCTTC
>-|-|14|TRBJ1-4|TRBV11-2
CASSLDSSGEKLFF
TGTGCCAGCAGCTTAGATTCTTCGGGGGAAAAACTGTTTTTT
>TRBD1|-|16|TRBJ2-1|TRBV13
CASSTSGTGVYNEQFF
TGTGCCAGCAGTACATCCGGGACAGGAGTTTACAATGAGCAGTTCTTC
>-|-|15|TRBJ1-1|TRBV6-5
CASRRYRESNTEAFF
TGTGCCAGCAGGCGATACAGGGAGTCTAACACTGAAGCTTTCTTT
>-|few|14|TRBJ1-5|TRBV4-3
CASSPYRDNQPQHF
TGCGCCAGCAGCCCCTACAGGGACAATCAGCCCCAGCATTTT
>TRBD1|-|19|TRBJ1-3|TRBV7-9
CASSKRDSLHLSSGNTIYF
TGTGCCAGCAGCAAACGGGACAGCCTACACTTAAGCTCTGGAAACACCATATATTTT
>TRBD2|-|18|TRBJ2-1|TRBV7-4
CASSDGTSGPSSYNEQFF
TGTGCCAGCAGCGATGGGACTAGCGGGCCTAGCTCCTACAATGAGCAGTTCTTC
>TRBD1|-|15|TRBJ2-7|TRBV10-2
CASTRRTGLSYEQYF
TGCGCCAGCACTCGGAGGACAGGCCTCTCCTACGAGCAGTACTTC
>TRBD1|-|15|TRBJ2-2|TRBV19
CASSQTGENTGELFF
TGTGCCAGTAGTCAGACAGGGGAGAACACCGGGGAGCTGTTTTTT
>-|-|13|TRBJ2-3|TRBV5-8
CASRERGTDTQYF
TGTGCCAGCAGGGAGAGGGGCACAGATACGCAGTATTTT
>-|-|13|TRBJ1-3|TRBV6-6
CASVGGSGNTIYF
TGTGCATCGGTCGGAGGGTCTGGAAACACCATATATTTT
>TRBD1|-|16|TRBJ1-5|TRBV7-8
CASSFSGTGGNQPQHF
TGTGCCAGCAGCTTCTCCGGGACAGGGGGAAATCAGCCCCAGCATTTT
>-|once|13|TRBJ1-1|TRBV5-1
CASSLSGDTEAFF
TGCGCCAGCAGCTTATCAGGGGACACTGAAGCTTTCTTT
>TRBD2|-|14|TRBJ2-7|TRBV11-2
CASSLGLAGDEQYF
TGTGCCAGCAGCTTAGGACTAGCGGGAGACGAGCAGTACTTC
>TRBD1|-|16|TRBJ1-6|TRBV11-2
CASSPAGTGHNSPLHF
TGTGCCAGCAGCCCCGCGGGGACAGGCCATAATTCACCCCTCCACTTT
>-|once|13|TRBJ2-1|TRBV6-5
CASSETGYNEQFF
TGTGCCAGCAGTGAAACGGGTTACAATGAGCAGTTCTTC
>TRBD1|-|15|TRBJ1-2|TRBV5-1
CASSDPGQGKYGYTF
TGCGCCAGCAGCGATCCGGGACAGGGAAAATATGGCTACACCTTC
>-|-|14|TRBJ2-5|TRBV6-5
CASSHGQSRETQYF
TGTGCCAGCAGCCATGGACAAAGCCGGGAGACCCAGTACTTC